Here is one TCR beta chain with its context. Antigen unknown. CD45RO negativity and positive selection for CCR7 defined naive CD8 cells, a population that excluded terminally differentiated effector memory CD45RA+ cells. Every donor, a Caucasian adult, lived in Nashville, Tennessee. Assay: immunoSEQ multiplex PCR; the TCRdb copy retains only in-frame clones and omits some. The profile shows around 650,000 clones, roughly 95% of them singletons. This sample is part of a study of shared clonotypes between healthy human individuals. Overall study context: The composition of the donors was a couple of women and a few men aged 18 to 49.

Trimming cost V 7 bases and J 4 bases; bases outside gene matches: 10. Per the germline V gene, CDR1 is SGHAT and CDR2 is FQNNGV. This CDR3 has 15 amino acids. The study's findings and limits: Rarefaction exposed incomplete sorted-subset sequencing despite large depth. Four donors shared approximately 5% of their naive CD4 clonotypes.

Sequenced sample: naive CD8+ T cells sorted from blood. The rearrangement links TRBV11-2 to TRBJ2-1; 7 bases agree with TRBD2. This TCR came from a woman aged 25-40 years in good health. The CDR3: CASNVRLAAYNEQFF. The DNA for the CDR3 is TGTGCCAGCAACGTAAGGCTAGCGGCTTACAATGAGCAGTTCTTC.